This TCR beta chain appears in the sequencing data of a study of Ad26.COV2.S vaccination and SARS-CoV-2 variants. Study-wide results and caveats: Vaccinees displayed broader spike-specific TCR repertoires than placebo recipients.

The germline CDR1 and CDR2 sequences are MDHEN and SYDVKM. V shed 2 bases and J 6 bases; nucleotides not matched to a gene: 1. The CDR3 contains 16 residues. Indicated treatment: about 20 received Ad26.COV2.S at low or high dose, single or two shots; about 5 received placebo; per-sample allocation not given. Samples came from day 63 after the first vaccine or placebo injection. This adult donor, from Boston, was 18-55 years old. About this clone itself: As yet, its antigen is unknown.

Sequencing was performed with immunoSEQ multiplex PCR; in TCRdb, only in-frame clones are kept and a portion is missing. The sample consists of roughly 380,000 clones, 70% to 90% of them appearing once. This chain connects TRBV28 to TRBJ2-2; 15 nucleotides agree with TRBD2. The receptor comes from a person aged 18-65 years who received the Ad26.COV2.S COVID-19 vaccine or a placebo. This material consisted of peripheral blood, taken in a trial of Ad26.COV2.S vaccine versus placebo. This chain's CDR3 is CASSLRTSGRAGELFF. CDR3 nucleotide sequence: TGTGCCAGCAGTTTAAGGACTAGCGGGAGGGCCGGGGAGCTGTTTTTT.